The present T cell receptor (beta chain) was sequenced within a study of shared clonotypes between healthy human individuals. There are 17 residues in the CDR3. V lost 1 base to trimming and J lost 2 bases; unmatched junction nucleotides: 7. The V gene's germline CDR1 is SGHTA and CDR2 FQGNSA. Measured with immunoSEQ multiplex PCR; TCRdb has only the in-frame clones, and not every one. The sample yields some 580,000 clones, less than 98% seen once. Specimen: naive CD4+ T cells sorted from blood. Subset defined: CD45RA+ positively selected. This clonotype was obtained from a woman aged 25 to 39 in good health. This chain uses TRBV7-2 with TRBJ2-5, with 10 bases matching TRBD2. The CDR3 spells CASSLGILAGEQETQYF. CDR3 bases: TGTGCCAGCAGCTTAGGGATTCTAGCGGGAGAACAAGAGACCCAGTACTTC.